This is a list of T cell receptor beta chains from one sample in a study of T cell responses to AZD1222 COVID-19 vaccine. The assay was immunoSEQ multiplex PCR, and TCRdb's table has in-frame clones only and misses some. The sample shows 100,000 to 120,000 clones, roughly nine tenths of them seen only once. This specimen was peripheral blood, taken on day 0 of AZD1222 vaccination. Receptors were obtained from an adult in good health. The CDR3 runs from the conserved cysteine through the conserved F or W. The order of the fields is CDR3 protein, CDR3 DNA, J gene, D gene, CDR3 length, V gene, clone size. The D gene is left open where the match is weak. Clone size, where shown, is once, few, many, or a class for clones that have expanded.

CDR3aa: CAWSDEGRQPQHF
CDR3nt: TGTGCCTGGAGTGATGAGGGGAGGCAGCCCCAGCATTTT
j_gene: TRBJ1-5
d_gene: -
len: 13
v_gene: TRBV30
abundance: -

CDR3aa: CASSQDSEWEEGYGYTF
CDR3nt: TGTGCCAGCAGCCAAGACTCCGAATGGGAGGAAGGGTATGGCTACACCTTC
j_gene: TRBJ1-2
d_gene: -
len: 17
v_gene: TRBV4-2
abundance: once

CDR3aa: CASSLPLTSDSTDTQYF
CDR3nt: TGCGCCAGCAGCTTGCCGCTGACTAGCGACTCTACAGATACGCAGTATTTT
j_gene: TRBJ2-3
d_gene: TRBD2
len: 17
v_gene: TRBV5-1
abundance: -

CDR3aa: CASSSSRGYYNEQFF
CDR3nt: TGCGCCAGCAGCTCTTCGAGGGGATACTACAATGAGCAGTTCTTC
j_gene: TRBJ2-1
d_gene: -
len: 15
v_gene: TRBV5-1
abundance: once

CDR3aa: CACLQGSYEQYF
CDR3nt: TGTGCCTGTCTCCAGGGGTCCTACGAGCAGTACTTC
j_gene: TRBJ2-7
d_gene: -
len: 12
v_gene: TRBV30
abundance: -

CDR3aa: CAGGMNTEAFF
CDR3nt: TGTGCCGGAGGTATGAACACTGAAGCTTTCTTT
j_gene: TRBJ1-1
d_gene: -
len: 11
v_gene: TRBV7-9
abundance: -

CDR3aa: CASSVTASNYGYTF
CDR3nt: TGTGCCAGCAGTGTAACGGCCTCAAACTATGGCTACACCTTC
j_gene: TRBJ1-2
d_gene: -
len: 14
v_gene: TRBV6-4
abundance: -

CDR3aa: CASSPPGGVNNQPQHF
CDR3nt: TGTGCCAGCTCACCACCGGGGGGGGTGAACAATCAGCCCCAGCATTTT
j_gene: TRBJ1-5
d_gene: -
len: 16
v_gene: TRBV18
abundance: -

CDR3aa: CAIVGSFLRNTEAFF
CDR3nt: TGTGCCATCGTAGGATCTTTCCTACGGAACACTGAAGCTTTCTTT
j_gene: TRBJ1-1
d_gene: -
len: 15
v_gene: TRBV10-3
abundance: once

CDR3aa: CASSLSAGGNSYEQYF
CDR3nt: TGTGCCAGCAGCTTGTCAGCGGGAGGCAACTCCTACGAGCAGTACTTC
j_gene: TRBJ2-7
d_gene: TRBD2
len: 16
v_gene: TRBV5-4
abundance: -

CDR3aa: CASSPLTGEADTQYF
CDR3nt: TGTGCCAGCAGCCCGCTGACAGGGGAGGCAGATACGCAGTATTTT
j_gene: TRBJ2-3
d_gene: TRBD1
len: 15
v_gene: TRBV3-1/TRBV3-2
abundance: -

CDR3aa: CASRLGQGIYEQYF
CDR3nt: TGTGCCAGCAGATTAGGACAGGGGATCTACGAGCAGTACTTC
j_gene: TRBJ2-7
d_gene: TRBD1
len: 14
v_gene: TRBV11-1
abundance: few

CDR3aa: CASSKTGTVYYGYTF
CDR3nt: TGTGCCAGCAGCAAGACCGGGACAGTCTACTATGGCTACACCTTC
j_gene: TRBJ1-2
d_gene: -
len: 15
v_gene: TRBV21-1
abundance: -

CDR3aa: CASSEPGNTEAFF
CDR3nt: TGTGCCAGCAGTGAGCCTGGGAACACTGAAGCTTTCTTT
j_gene: TRBJ1-1
d_gene: -
len: 13
v_gene: TRBV6-1
abundance: -

CDR3aa: CASSPRTSGSFQETQYF
CDR3nt: TGTGCCAGCAGCCCCCGGACTAGCGGGAGTTTCCAAGAGACCCAGTACTTC
j_gene: TRBJ2-5
d_gene: TRBD2
len: 17
v_gene: TRBV5-6
abundance: -

CDR3aa: CASSRPSSGRESEQFF
CDR3nt: TGTGCCAGCAGCCGCCCCAGTAGCGGGAGGGAAAGTGAGCAGTTCTTC
j_gene: TRBJ2-1
d_gene: TRBD2
len: 16
v_gene: TRBV5-4
abundance: -

CDR3aa: CASRSGGAGGEAFF
CDR3nt: TGTGCCTCAAGAAGCGGGGGGGCTGGTGGTGAAGCTTTCTTT
j_gene: TRBJ1-1
d_gene: -
len: 14
v_gene: TRBV30
abundance: -

CDR3aa: CASSLTSGAAYEQYF
CDR3nt: TGTGCCAGCAGCCTTACTAGCGGGGCGGCCTACGAGCAGTACTTC
j_gene: TRBJ2-7
d_gene: TRBD2
len: 15
v_gene: TRBV3-1/TRBV3-2
abundance: once

CDR3aa: CASSLRPGASGGATYEQYF
CDR3nt: TGTGCCAGCAGCTTACGTCCCGGGGCTAGCGGGGGAGCAACCTACGAGCAGTACTTC
j_gene: TRBJ2-7
d_gene: TRBD2
len: 19
v_gene: TRBV7-6
abundance: once

CDR3aa: CSVERALNTEAFF
CDR3nt: TGCAGCGTTGAAAGGGCCTTGAACACTGAAGCTTTCTTT
j_gene: TRBJ1-1
d_gene: -
len: 13
v_gene: TRBV29-1
abundance: -

CDR3aa: CASSGDRVQPQHF
CDR3nt: TGTGCCAGCAGCGGTGACAGGGTTCAGCCCCAGCATTTT
j_gene: TRBJ1-5
d_gene: TRBD1
len: 13
v_gene: TRBV7-2
abundance: few

CDR3aa: CASSDQLNEKLFF
CDR3nt: TGTGCCAGCAGCGATCAACTTAATGAAAAACTGTTTTTT
j_gene: TRBJ1-4
d_gene: -
len: 13
v_gene: TRBV5-4
abundance: -

CDR3aa: CASSPQLAGKVNEQFF
CDR3nt: TGTGCCAGCAGCCCTCAGCTAGCGGGAAAGGTCAATGAGCAGTTCTTC
j_gene: TRBJ2-1
d_gene: TRBD2
len: 16
v_gene: TRBV28
abundance: -

CDR3aa: CASSSRMRAEAFF
CDR3nt: TGTGCCAGCAGCTCCAGGATGAGGGCTGAAGCTTTCTTT
j_gene: TRBJ1-1
d_gene: -
len: 13
v_gene: TRBV6-5
abundance: -

CDR3aa: CASSQGTGGLEAFF
CDR3nt: TGCGCCAGCAGCCAAGGGACAGGGGGACTTGAAGCTTTCTTT
j_gene: TRBJ1-1
d_gene: TRBD1
len: 14
v_gene: TRBV4-1
abundance: -

CDR3aa: CASSSNGGNYGYTF
CDR3nt: TGTGCCAGCAGCTCCAATGGGGGGAACTATGGCTACACCTTC
j_gene: TRBJ1-2
d_gene: -
len: 14
v_gene: TRBV5-4
abundance: -

CDR3aa: CASSTGQTGETQYF
CDR3nt: TGTGCCAGCAGCACGGGACAGACGGGAGAGACCCAGTACTTC
j_gene: TRBJ2-5
d_gene: TRBD1
len: 14
v_gene: TRBV7-9
abundance: -

CDR3aa: CASSLGTANQPQHF
CDR3nt: TGTGCCAGCAGCTTAGGGACGGCGAATCAGCCCCAGCATTTT
j_gene: TRBJ1-5
d_gene: -
len: 14
v_gene: TRBV7-6
abundance: -

CDR3aa: CASSLADASANSPLHF
CDR3nt: TGCGCCAGCAGCTTGGCCGATGCTTCGGCTAATTCACCCCTCCACTTT
j_gene: TRBJ1-6
d_gene: -
len: 16
v_gene: TRBV5-1
abundance: -

CDR3aa: CASSAAFSEAFF
CDR3nt: TGTGCCAGCAGTGCAGCGTTCTCTGAAGCTTTCTTT
j_gene: TRBJ1-1
d_gene: -
len: 12
v_gene: TRBV6-1
abundance: -

CDR3aa: CASSLNRGGQPQHF
CDR3nt: TGTGCCAGCAGCCTTAACAGGGGAGGTCAGCCCCAGCATTTT
j_gene: TRBJ1-5
d_gene: TRBD1
len: 14
v_gene: TRBV6-5
abundance: -

CDR3aa: CASSPLGQTETQYF
CDR3nt: TGTGCCAGCAGTCCCCTGGGACAGACAGAGACCCAGTACTTC
j_gene: TRBJ2-5
d_gene: TRBD1
len: 14
v_gene: TRBV6-5
abundance: -

CDR3aa: CASSFYDQPQHF
CDR3nt: TGTGCCAGCAGTTTTTACGATCAGCCCCAGCATTTT
j_gene: TRBJ1-5
d_gene: -
len: 12
v_gene: TRBV12-3/TRBV12-4
abundance: few

CDR3aa: CASRGQGLSITGELFF
CDR3nt: TGTGCCAGCCGGGGACAGGGCCTTTCTATCACCGGGGAGCTGTTTTTT
j_gene: TRBJ2-2
d_gene: TRBD1
len: 16
v_gene: TRBV3-1/TRBV3-2
abundance: -

CDR3aa: CASTSYAWDEQYF
CDR3nt: TGTGCCAGCACCTCTTATGCCTGGGACGAGCAGTACTTC
j_gene: TRBJ2-7
d_gene: -
len: 13
v_gene: TRBV11-2
abundance: -

CDR3aa: CATSDARERKAQYF
CDR3nt: TGTGCCACCAGTGATGCCCGGGAGAGAAAGGCGCAGTATTTT
j_gene: TRBJ2-3
d_gene: -
len: 14
v_gene: TRBV24-1
abundance: -

CDR3aa: CASGLVPGGRYEQYF
CDR3nt: TGTGCTAGTGGACTTGTTCCAGGGGGCAGGTACGAGCAGTACTTC
j_gene: TRBJ2-7
d_gene: TRBD1
len: 15
v_gene: TRBV12-5
abundance: -

CDR3aa: CASSTSGYNEQFF
CDR3nt: TGTGCCAGTAGTACTAGCGGGTACAATGAGCAGTTCTTC
j_gene: TRBJ2-1
d_gene: TRBD2
len: 13
v_gene: TRBV19
abundance: -

CDR3aa: CSVAQGGPLSPLHF
CDR3nt: TGCAGCGTTGCCCAGGGAGGACCACTTTCACCCCTCCACTTT
j_gene: TRBJ1-6
d_gene: -
len: 14
v_gene: TRBV29-1
abundance: -

CDR3aa: CASSLIAGQSLAFF
CDR3nt: TGTGCCAGCAGCCTAATCGCGGGACAGTCTCTTGCTTTCTTT
j_gene: TRBJ1-1
d_gene: TRBD1
len: 14
v_gene: TRBV11-2
abundance: -

CDR3aa: CASREADSYNSPLHF
CDR3nt: TGCGCCAGCAGGGAGGCGGACTCCTATAATTCACCCCTCCACTTT
j_gene: TRBJ1-6
d_gene: -
len: 15
v_gene: TRBV10-2
abundance: -

CDR3aa: CASSLDPTYGYTF
CDR3nt: TGTGCCAGCAGTCTAGACCCCACCTATGGCTACACCTTC
j_gene: TRBJ1-2
d_gene: -
len: 13
v_gene: TRBV6-6
abundance: -

CDR3aa: CASSLMNTEAFF
CDR3nt: TGTGCCAGCAGCCTTATGAACACTGAAGCTTTCTTT
j_gene: TRBJ1-1
d_gene: -
len: 12
v_gene: TRBV7-9
abundance: once

CDR3aa: CASSPIGLNTEAFF
CDR3nt: TGTGCCAGCTCCCCCATAGGACTGAACACTGAAGCTTTCTTT
j_gene: TRBJ1-1
d_gene: -
len: 14
v_gene: TRBV18
abundance: -

CDR3aa: CASSPVVPRGTEAFF
CDR3nt: TGTGCCAGCAGCCCCGTCGTTCCGAGGGGGACAGAAGCTTTCTTT
j_gene: TRBJ1-1
d_gene: -
len: 15
v_gene: TRBV3-1/TRBV3-2
abundance: -

CDR3aa: CACGSQRGSQETQYF
CDR3nt: TGTGCCTGCGGCAGTCAGCGGGGGAGCCAAGAGACCCAGTACTTC
j_gene: TRBJ2-5
d_gene: TRBD2
len: 15
v_gene: TRBV27
abundance: -

CDR3aa: CASSIGISYEQYF
CDR3nt: TGTGCCAGTAGTATAGGGATTTCCTACGAGCAGTACTTC
j_gene: TRBJ2-7
d_gene: -
len: 13
v_gene: TRBV19
abundance: -

CDR3aa: CASSQEGVGARGQFF
CDR3nt: TGCGCCAGCAGCCAAGAAGGGGTTGGGGCCAGAGGGCAGTTCTTC
j_gene: TRBJ2-1
d_gene: -
len: 15
v_gene: TRBV4-1
abundance: -

CDR3aa: CAWSVLGNQPQHF
CDR3nt: TGTGCCTGGAGTGTTTTAGGGAATCAGCCCCAGCATTTT
j_gene: TRBJ1-5
d_gene: -
len: 13
v_gene: TRBV30
abundance: -

CDR3aa: CASRKSGQGNVLTF
CDR3nt: TGTGCCAGCAGGAAATCGGGACAGGGCAACGTCCTGACTTTC
j_gene: TRBJ2-6
d_gene: TRBD1
len: 14
v_gene: TRBV6-5
abundance: -

CDR3aa: CSVEDGWTEAFF
CDR3nt: TGCAGCGTTGAAGATGGCTGGACTGAAGCTTTCTTT
j_gene: TRBJ1-1
d_gene: -
len: 12
v_gene: TRBV29-1
abundance: -